The TCR beta chain described here comes from a study of T cell repertoires in cytomegalovirus infection. At the level of the study: It was the public TCR beta signatures that indicated both CMV infection and matching HLA type.

The CDR3 consists of 13 residues. In germline, CDR1 is SEHNR, CDR2 FQNEAQ (reference sequence). The ends lost 8 bases at V and 3 bases at J; junction bases unmatched: 6. Whole-study findings and limits: The ex vivo response was dominated by HLA-C-restricted CMV-specific TCR beta clonotypes.

TCRdb re-analysed the reads in MiXCR, keeping a single row per CDR3 protein. The table includes about 890,000 distinct CDR3 sequences, 31% detected once. Ten or more counts support this clonotype. Its antigen is still unknown. The sequence was collected from a human donor in good health (CMV status not recorded). Some clones in this sample may be carry-over from other donors' samples. This chain links TRBV7-9 with TRBJ1-1, with 7 bases lining up with TRBD1. The specimen was cultured CD8+ T cells from PBMCs, collected from culture after CMV antigen stimulation. CDR3: CASGTGVDTEAFF. Here the CDR3 DNA reads TGTGCCAGCGGCACAGGGGTTGACACTGAAGCTTTCTTT.